The source of this T cell receptor beta chain is a study of beta chain features in type 1 diabetes. Concerning this clone itself: Its matching antigen is unknown.

The germline gives CDR1 MNHEY, CDR2 SVGAGI. The V end was cut by 4 bases, the J end by 4 bases, with 10 bases between. The CDR3 length is 13 residues. Study-wide points: A pattern of fewer insertions and more deletions at VDJ junctions was seen in type 1 diabetes patients. TCRB CDR3 length was moderately but significantly reduced in all four CD4+ subsets of Type 1 diabetes patients. Patients showed naive, central memory and Treg TCRB repertoires that appeared more similar than those of healthy donors.

CD4+ naive, central memory, regulatory and stem cell-like memory cells were sorted via CD45RO/CCR7/CD25/CD127/CD95/CD27. The investigators reverse transcribed all of the isolated RNA, so they sequenced expressed TCRB transcripts. Measured with immunoSEQ multiplex PCR; TCRdb has only the in-frame clones, and not every one. This sample yields about 280,000 clones, of which approximately 15% are seen a single time; roughly 0.015% belongs to the top ten. This chain links TRBV6-5 with TRBJ1-2; tentative D call: TRBD1 (5 bases). The TCR originated in a man between 18 and 29 years old with type 1 diabetes. The specimen was naive CD4+ T cells from blood. CDR3 coding DNA: TGTGCCAGCAGTTGGGGGGGAACCTATGGCTACACCTTC. The encoded protein is CASSWGGTYGYTF.